Listed below are T cell receptor beta chains from one sample, sequenced in a study of Ad26.COV2.S vaccination and SARS-CoV-2 variants. Data came from immunoSEQ multiplex PCR; TCRdb stores just in-frame clones and leaves some out. The repertoire has 350,000 to 450,000 clones, about 91% of them found once; the top ten carry 3.9%. The sequencing here drew on peripheral blood, taken after recovery from COVID-19. The receptors were gathered from a human donor who had recovered from COVID-19. CDR3s include the opening cysteine and the closing phenylalanine or tryptophan. A D gene is named only where the DNA matches it firmly. Expanded clones are given a class, and other clones once, few, many or no size at all.

v_gene: TRBV10-2
abundance: .
j_gene: TRBJ1-5
d_gene: .
CDR3aa: CASSRGKDQPQHF
CDR3nt: TGCGCCAGCAGTCGGGGAAAGGATCAGCCCCAGCATTTT

v_gene: TRBV11-2
abundance: .
j_gene: TRBJ1-1
d_gene: .
CDR3aa: CASSSGVVNTEAFF
CDR3nt: TGTGCCAGCAGCTCGGGGGTGGTTAACACTGAAGCTTTCTTT

v_gene: TRBV3-1/TRBV3-2
abundance: .
j_gene: TRBJ2-7
d_gene: .
CDR3aa: CASSQDRGRLWEQYF
CDR3nt: TGTGCCAGCAGCCAAGATCGGGGGAGGCTTTGGGAGCAGTACTTC

v_gene: TRBV6-5
abundance: once
j_gene: TRBJ2-5
d_gene: .
CDR3aa: CASSTGVQETQYF
CDR3nt: TGTGCCAGCAGTACGGGGGTCCAAGAGACCCAGTACTTC

v_gene: TRBV2
abundance: .
j_gene: TRBJ2-1
d_gene: .
CDR3aa: CASSSTRGFRNEQFF
CDR3nt: TGTGCCAGCAGTTCGACTAGGGGGTTTAGGAATGAGCAGTTCTTC

v_gene: TRBV7-2
abundance: .
j_gene: TRBJ1-2
d_gene: .
CDR3aa: CASSTSGRTGGYTF
CDR3nt: TGTGCCAGCAGCACCAGCGGACGGACGGGGGGCTACACCTTC

v_gene: TRBV5-8
abundance: .
j_gene: TRBJ2-2
d_gene: TRBD1
CDR3aa: CASSSGQGATGELFF
CDR3nt: TGTGCCAGCAGCTCCGGACAGGGGGCTACCGGGGAGCTGTTTTTT

v_gene: TRBV18
abundance: .
j_gene: TRBJ2-1
d_gene: TRBD1
CDR3aa: CASSPGTGAGNEQFF
CDR3nt: TGTGCCAGCTCACCAGGGACAGGGGCAGGCAATGAGCAGTTCTTC

v_gene: TRBV2
abundance: .
j_gene: TRBJ2-2
d_gene: .
CDR3aa: CASSDKAVGGELFF
CDR3nt: TGTGCCAGCAGTGATAAGGCAGTGGGGGGGGAGCTGTTTTTT

v_gene: TRBV24-1
abundance: .
j_gene: TRBJ1-1
d_gene: .
CDR3aa: CATRVHNTEAFF
CDR3nt: TGTGCCACCAGGGTTCACAACACTGAAGCTTTCTTT

v_gene: TRBV7-6
abundance: .
j_gene: TRBJ2-5
d_gene: .
CDR3aa: CASSSAGRETQYF
CDR3nt: TGTGCCAGCAGCTCGGCGGGTCGAGAGACCCAGTACTTC

v_gene: TRBV4-1
abundance: once
j_gene: TRBJ1-2
d_gene: .
CDR3aa: CASSHPGEGGGYTF
CDR3nt: TGCGCCAGCAGCCACCCCGGGGAGGGAGGTGGCTACACCTTC

v_gene: TRBV6-2/TRBV6-3
abundance: .
j_gene: TRBJ2-5
d_gene: .
CDR3aa: CASSYLAAGETQYF
CDR3nt: TGTGCCAGCAGTTACTTAGCAGCCGGAGAGACCCAGTACTTC

v_gene: TRBV7-6
abundance: .
j_gene: TRBJ1-1
d_gene: .
CDR3aa: CASSLAGAGNTEAFF
CDR3nt: TGTGCCAGCAGCTTAGCAGGGGCAGGGAACACTGAAGCTTTCTTT

v_gene: TRBV9
abundance: .
j_gene: TRBJ2-3
d_gene: .
CDR3aa: CASSAGAKFGDTQYF
CDR3nt: TGTGCCAGCAGCGCAGGAGCTAAATTTGGAGATACGCAGTATTTT

v_gene: TRBV6-5
abundance: .
j_gene: TRBJ2-3
d_gene: TRBD2
CDR3aa: CASRGGAGRTDTQYF
CDR3nt: TGTGCCAGCAGGGGAGGAGCGGGGCGCACAGATACGCAGTATTTT

v_gene: TRBV6-5
abundance: .
j_gene: TRBJ2-1
d_gene: TRBD2
CDR3aa: CASRLAGGHNEQFF
CDR3nt: TGTGCCAGCCGTCTAGCGGGGGGACACAATGAGCAGTTCTTC

v_gene: TRBV7-7
abundance: .
j_gene: TRBJ1-2
d_gene: .
CDR3aa: CASSLVAQDGLYGYTF
CDR3nt: TGTGCCAGCAGCTTAGTAGCTCAGGACGGCCTCTATGGCTACACCTTC

v_gene: TRBV14
abundance: .
j_gene: TRBJ2-1
d_gene: TRBD2
CDR3aa: CASSPFFTSGRNEQFF
CDR3nt: TGTGCCAGCAGCCCCTTTTTCACTAGCGGGCGCAATGAGCAGTTCTTC

v_gene: TRBV7-3
abundance: .
j_gene: TRBJ2-3
d_gene: .
CDR3aa: CASSLYPDTQYF
CDR3nt: TGTGCCAGCAGCTTATATCCAGATACGCAGTATTTT

v_gene: TRBV2
abundance: .
j_gene: TRBJ1-5
d_gene: .
CDR3aa: CASSRRVNQPQHF
CDR3nt: TGTGCCAGCAGCAGACGGGTCAATCAGCCCCAGCATTTT